Listed below are T cell receptor beta chains from one sample, sequenced in a study of T cells in Graves' hyperthyroidism and ophthalmopathy. Using its own MiXCR run on the multiplex PCR reads, TCRdb lists one record per CDR3 protein. Of about 520,000 distinct CDR3 sequences listed, less than 25% are singletons. The sample comprised blood. Every receptor here comes from a woman in her thirties with Graves' ophthalmopathy. CDR3s leave out the opening cysteine and the closing phenylalanine or tryptophan. Fields, in order: D gene, V gene, CDR3 protein. A D gene is named only where the DNA matches it firmly.

NA TRBV12-3/TRBV12-4 ASSVGPAEAF
NA TRBV6-2/TRBV6-3 ASSGPGGGASGELF
NA TRBV7-6 ASSLTGPEDIKY
TRBD2 TRBV7-9 ASSMGLAEETQY
NA TRBV10-2 ASSESGDEAF
TRBD1 TRBV11-2 ASSPHRGQRGTEAF
TRBD1 TRBV28 ASATGTGGLEQY
NA TRBV9 ASTRGGTSNGYT
TRBD2 TRBV20-1 SARPSGRTYEQY
NA TRBV4-1 ASSQEGRGLSEAF
NA TRBV7-9 ASSNRGARENTIY
NA TRBV3-1 ASSTGETQY
TRBD2 TRBV6-1 ASSRLGGGAPETQY
NA TRBV11-1 ASTRGRWNSPLH
NA TRBV10-3 AISESGGRGNQPQH
NA TRBV7-8 ASSPRFRQANYGYT
NA TRBV5-1 ASSLGPNTEAF
TRBD1 TRBV18 ASSPGVQGVDEQY
NA TRBV9 ASSVDGSQNTEAF
NA TRBV6-5 ASTPWDGSFYGYT
TRBD1 TRBV11-2 ASRWDRGHTGELF
NA TRBV10-1 ASYRFGNTIY